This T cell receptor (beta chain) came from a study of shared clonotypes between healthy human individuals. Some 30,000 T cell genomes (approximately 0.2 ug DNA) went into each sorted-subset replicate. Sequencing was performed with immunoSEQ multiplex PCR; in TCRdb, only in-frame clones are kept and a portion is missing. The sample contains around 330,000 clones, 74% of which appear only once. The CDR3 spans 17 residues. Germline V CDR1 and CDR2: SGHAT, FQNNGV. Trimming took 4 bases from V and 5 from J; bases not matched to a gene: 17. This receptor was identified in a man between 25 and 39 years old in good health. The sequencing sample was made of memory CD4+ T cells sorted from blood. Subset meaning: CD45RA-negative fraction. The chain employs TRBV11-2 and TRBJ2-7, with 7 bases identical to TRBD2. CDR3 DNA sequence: TGTGCCAGCAGCTCAATTCGGGGGAGGGGCGTTTGGCACGAGCAGTACTTC. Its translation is CASSSIRGRGVWHEQYF.